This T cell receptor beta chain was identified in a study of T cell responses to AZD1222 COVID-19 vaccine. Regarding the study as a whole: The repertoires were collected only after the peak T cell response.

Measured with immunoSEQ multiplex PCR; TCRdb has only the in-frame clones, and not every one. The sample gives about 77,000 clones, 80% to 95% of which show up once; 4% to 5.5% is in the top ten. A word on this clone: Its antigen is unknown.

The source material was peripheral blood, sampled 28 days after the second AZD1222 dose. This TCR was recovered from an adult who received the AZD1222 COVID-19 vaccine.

CDR3 sequence (DNA): TGTGCCAGCACCCCGACTAGCTTGGACTACGAGCAGTACTTC. Translated: CASTPTSLDYEQYF. The chain uses TRBV6-1 and TRBJ2-7; the match to TRBD2 covers 7 bases. The CDR3 has 14 amino acids. The V and J ends lost 7 bases and 3 bases, in that order; junction bases with no gene match: 9. The germline V gene has CDR1 MNHNS and CDR2 SASEGT.